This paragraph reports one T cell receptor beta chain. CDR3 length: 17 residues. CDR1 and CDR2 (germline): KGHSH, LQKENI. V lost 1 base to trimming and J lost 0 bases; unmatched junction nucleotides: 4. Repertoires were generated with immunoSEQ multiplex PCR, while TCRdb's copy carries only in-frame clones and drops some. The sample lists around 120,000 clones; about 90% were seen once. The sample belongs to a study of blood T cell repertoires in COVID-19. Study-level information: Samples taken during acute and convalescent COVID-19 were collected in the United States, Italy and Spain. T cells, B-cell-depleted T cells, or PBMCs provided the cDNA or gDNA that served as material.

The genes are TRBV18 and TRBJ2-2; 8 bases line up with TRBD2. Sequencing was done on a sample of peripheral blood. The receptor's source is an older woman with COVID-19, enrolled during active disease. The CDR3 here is CASSPLASGSNTGELFF. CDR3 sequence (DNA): TGTGCCAGCTCACCACTTGCTAGCGGGTCGAACACCGGGGAGCTGTTTTTT.